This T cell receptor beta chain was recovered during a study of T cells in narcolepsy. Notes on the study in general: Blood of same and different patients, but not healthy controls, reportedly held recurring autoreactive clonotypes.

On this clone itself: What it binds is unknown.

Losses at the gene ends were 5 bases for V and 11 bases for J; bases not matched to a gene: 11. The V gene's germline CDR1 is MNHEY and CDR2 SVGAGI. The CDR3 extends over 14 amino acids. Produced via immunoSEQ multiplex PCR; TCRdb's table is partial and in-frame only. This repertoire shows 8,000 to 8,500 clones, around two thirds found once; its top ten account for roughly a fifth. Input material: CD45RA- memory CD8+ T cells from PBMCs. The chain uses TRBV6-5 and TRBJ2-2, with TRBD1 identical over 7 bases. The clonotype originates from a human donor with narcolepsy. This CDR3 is CASSASEGGPELFF. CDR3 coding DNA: TGTGCCAGCAGTGCCTCCGAAGGGGGCCCCGAGCTGTTTTTT.